Shown below are 12 T cell receptor beta chains from a single sample sequenced in a study of neurological immune-mediated disorders. TCRdb re-called the 5' RACE reads with MiXCR, one entry per CDR3 protein. The table has roughly 60,000 distinct CDR3 sequences, under 3% seen once. Sequenced: PBMCs. Receptors originate from a man between 45 and 60 years old with multiple sclerosis.

This clonotype was seen repeatedly, ten times or more. The rearrangement uses TRBV20-1 and TRBJ2-3; 10 bases are shared with TRBD1. CDR3 length equals 14 residues. V was pared by 6 bases and J by 1 base, with 4 bases of the junction left unmatched. The germline V gene encodes CDR1 DFQATT and CDR2 SNEGSKA (reference sequence). CDR3: CSAADRGRTDTQYF. The CDR3 DNA reads TGCAGTGCCGCCGACAGGGGGCGCACAGATACGCAGTATTTT.

This clonotype was detected ten times or more. The chain has TRBV20-1 and TRBJ2-3; 8 positions agree with TRBD1. This CDR3 has 15 residues. Germline V lookup: CDR1 DFQATT, CDR2 SNEGSKA (reference sequence). V gave up 5 bases and J gave up 5 bases; unmatched junction bases: 12. The CDR3 nucleotides are TGCAGTGCTCGAGGACAGGGAAATGGGGTAGATACGCAGTATTTT. Its protein is CSARGQGNGVDTQYF.

This clonotype has more than one count but fewer than ten. The chain couples TRBV2 to TRBJ2-1; D may be TRBD1 or TRBD2 (6 bases each). Germline lookup yields CDR1 SNHLY and CDR2 FYNNEI. The ends were cut back, 3 bases at V and 1 base at J, with 19 bases in the middle. This CDR3 spans 18 amino acids. The CDR3 here is CASSDHNRGEGSYNEQFF. CDR3 DNA sequence: TGTGCCAGCAGTGACCACAATAGGGGGGAAGGGTCCTACAATGAGCAGTTCTTC.

This clonotype came up many times. The chain employs TRBV5-1 and TRBJ2-3; D is uncertain. The V end lost 0 bases, the J end lost 2 bases, and 7 bases lay between the germline ends. The CDR3 totals 14 residues. Germline V gene sequence: CDR1 SGHRS, CDR2 YFSETQ. The CDR3 DNA follows: TGCGCCAGCAGCTTGGCAGGTGACACAGATACGCAGTATTTT. Translating gives CASSLAGDTDTQYF.

This clonotype was found many times. The V gene is TRBV7-2, the J gene TRBJ2-7, with 10 positions matching TRBD1. Germline V CDR1 and CDR2: SGHTA, FQGNSA. Trimming at V came to 1 base and at J to 5 bases, leaving 5 bases not matched to a gene. This CDR3 region has 15 residues. The CDR3 DNA reads TGTGCCAGCAGCTTAGAAGGGACAGGGGAGCACGAGCAGTACTTC. It encodes CASSLEGTGEHEQYF.

The sample holds many counts of this clonotype. This chain links TRBV3-1 with TRBJ2-7, with D possibly being TRBD1 (6 bases). Germline values: CDR1 LGHDT, CDR2 YNNKEL (reference sequence). CDR3 size: 13 residues. V was pared by 2 bases and J by 6 bases, with 11 bases between. The CDR3 loop is CASSQNRETEQYF. The CDR3 nucleotides are TGTGCCAGCAGCCAAAACAGGGAAACCGAGCAGTACTTC.

This clonotype came up many times. The J gene is TRBJ2-7, the V gene TRBV20-1, with D unclear. Between the trimmed V and J ends, which lost 4 bases and 6 bases, there was a span of 13 bases. The CDR3 length is 12 residues. Germline V CDR1 and CDR2: DFQATT, SNEGSKA (reference sequence). The CDR3: CSANVVAGEQYF. CDR3 in DNA: TGCAGTGCTAATGTCGTAGCCGGCGAGCAGTACTTC.

This clonotype was counted at least ten times. The chain is built from TRBV4-3 and TRBJ2-2, with TRBD2 identical over 12 bases. With V trimmed by 4 bases and J by 6 bases, 12 bases remained unmatched. CDR1 and CDR2 (germline): LGHNA, YSLEER. The CDR3 sequence is 18 residues long. The CDR3 loop reads CASSLRLAGGQSAGELFF. In DNA form, the CDR3 reads TGCGCCAGCAGCCTGAGGCTAGCGGGGGGGCAAAGTGCCGGGGAGCTGTTTTTT.

This clonotype was observed many times. The rearrangement joins TRBV28 to TRBJ1-1, with 11 nucleotides matching TRBD1. The CDR3 has 15 amino acids. V was clipped by 5 bases and J by 7 bases; unmatched bases: 9. The germline gives CDR1 MDHEN, CDR2 SYDVKM. The CDR3 nucleotides are TGTGCCAGCAGTCCCCCCGGACAGGGGGCCGGTGAAGCTTTCTTT. Amino acid sequence: CASSPPGQGAGEAFF.

This clonotype came up many times. The rearrangement joins TRBV7-2 to TRBJ2-7; D call uncertain. The CDR3 loop spans 13 amino acids. Germline V lookup: CDR1 SGHTA, CDR2 FQGNSA. V was cut by 5 bases and J by 3 bases, with 11 bases left in between. The CDR3 loop reads CASSQRTGYEQYF. As DNA, the CDR3 is TGTGCCAGCAGCCAAAGGACGGGCTACGAGCAGTACTTC.

This clonotype occurred many times. The chain is built from TRBV18 and TRBJ2-7, with TRBD2 identical over 7 bases. The CDR3 runs to 16 residues. V lost 4 bases, J lost 2 bases, and 11 bases stayed unmatched. Germline V lookup: CDR1 KGHSH, CDR2 LQKENI. CDR3 amino acids: CASSLTSVGAAYEQYF. DNA of the CDR3: TGTGCCAGCTCACTCACTAGCGTAGGGGCCGCCTACGAGCAGTACTTC. Supplemented by reference TRBV18 and TRBJ2-7, the full variable domain reads NAGVMQNPRHLVRRRGQEARLRCSPMKGHSHVYWYRQLPEEGLKFMVYLQKENIIDESGMPKERFSAEFPKEGPSILRIQQVVRGDSAAYFCASSLTSVGAAYEQYFGPGTRLTVT.

This clonotype was counted many times. The chain couples TRBV10-3 to TRBJ2-7, with TRBD1 matching over 7 bases. V trimming: 3 bases; J trimming: 5 bases; junction bases outside the gene matches: 13. The CDR3 covers 16 residues. Germline CDR1 is ENHRY and CDR2 is SYGVKD. Written as DNA, the CDR3 is TGTGCCATCAGTGACTTAGGACAGGTCAGGACCCACGAGCAGTACTTC. This sequence encodes CAISDLGQVRTHEQYF.